These T cell receptor beta chains were read from a single sample in a study of Ad26.COV2.S vaccination and SARS-CoV-2 variants. Data came from immunoSEQ multiplex PCR; TCRdb stores just in-frame clones and leaves some out. The data hold about 330,000 clones, with roughly 90% observed a single time. Sample: peripheral blood, taken in a trial of Ad26.COV2.S vaccine versus placebo. Source of these receptors: a person aged 18-65 years who received the Ad26.COV2.S COVID-19 vaccine or a placebo. CDR3s include the opening cysteine and the closing phenylalanine or tryptophan. The D gene is left open where the match is weak.

v_gene	d_gene	j_gene	CDR3aa	CDR3nt
TRBV3-1/TRBV3-2	TRBD1	TRBJ2-2	CASTFGTGGSTGELFF	TGTGCCAGCACCTTTGGGACAGGGGGTAGCACCGGGGAGCTGTTTTTT
TRBV6-5	TRBD1	TRBJ1-6	CASSYSGTGYSPLHF	TGTGCCAGCAGTTACTCCGGGACAGGATATTCACCCCTCCACTTT
TRBV4-1	TRBD1	TRBJ1-1	CASSLGQGVNRAFF	TGCGCCAGCAGCTTAGGACAGGGGGTTAATAGGGCTTTCTTT
TRBV12-5	.	TRBJ2-2	CASGLPTVPGELFF	TGTGCTAGTGGTTTGCCGACCGTCCCCGGGGAGCTGTTTTTT
TRBV4-3	TRBD2	TRBJ2-5	CASSQDGELAGWETQYF	TGCGCCAGCAGCCAAGATGGGGAACTAGCGGGGTGGGAGACCCAGTACTTC
TRBV18	TRBD1	TRBJ2-3	CASSPPGQGMGDTQYF	TGTGCCAGCTCACCTCCGGGACAGGGGATGGGAGATACGCAGTATTTT
TRBV27	.	TRBJ2-2	CASSLMGTGELFF	TGTGCCAGCAGTTTAATGGGCACCGGGGAGCTGTTTTTT
TRBV14	.	TRBJ2-1	CASSRLAARRPYYNEQFF	TGTGCCAGCAGCCGACTGGCGGCTAGGCGTCCCTACTACAATGAGCAGTTCTTC
TRBV6-5	.	TRBJ1-2	CASGGVPNYGYTF	TGTGCCAGCGGAGGGGTTCCTAACTATGGCTACACCTTC
TRBV30	TRBD2	TRBJ2-1	CAWGRGSLYNEQFF	TGTGCCTGGGGGCGGGGGAGTCTGTACAATGAGCAGTTCTTC
TRBV7-6	.	TRBJ2-7	CASSVRDSSYEQYF	TGTGCCAGCAGCGTCCGGGACTCCTCCTACGAGCAGTACTTC
TRBV30	.	TRBJ1-1	CAWSDQGSWTEAFF	TGTGCCTGGAGTGACCAGGGAAGTTGGACTGAAGCTTTCTTT
TRBV6-2/TRBV6-3	TRBD2	TRBJ2-1	CASSPGTSGRDEQFF	TGTGCCAGCAGCCCCGGGACTAGCGGGAGGGATGAGCAGTTCTTC
TRBV4-3	.	TRBJ1-6	CASSLRTLRQVGTLHF	TGCGCCAGCAGCCTTCGTACTTTAAGACAAGTCGGCACCCTCCACTTT
TRBV19	TRBD1	TRBJ2-5	CASSIRGQGLGGETQYF	TGTGCCAGTAGTATAAGGGGACAGGGGCTTGGAGGGGAGACCCAGTACTTC